A selection of T cell receptor beta chains follows, all from one sample in a study of pediatric ulcerative colitis. This table comes from immunoSEQ multiplex PCR, and its TCRdb copy is limited to in-frame clones, with some not included. Of 15,000 to 20,000 clones in the sample, nearly 75% were seen once. Sequenced material: gut tissue. The receptors here all came from a boy between 10 and 17 years old with moderate ulcerative colitis. Both conserved end residues are part of each CDR3. The D gene is left open where the match is weak. Clone sizes are given selectively: once, few, many, or a class where the clone is expanded.

V	D	size	J	CDR3	DNA
TRBV6-5	NA	NA	TRBJ1-1	CASSYSGGNTEAFF	TGTGCCAGCAGTTACTCCGGCGGGAACACTGAAGCTTTCTTT
TRBV19	TRBD2	NA	TRBJ2-1	CATQRVLRDYPPRNEQFF	TGTGCCACTCAAAGGGTCCTCCGGGACTACCCGCCCCGCAATGAGCAGTTCTTC
TRBV6-6	NA	NA	TRBJ1-4	CASIDEGVSGEKLFF	TGTGCCAGCATCGACGAGGGCGTATCGGGTGAAAAACTGTTTTTT
TRBV14	NA	NA	TRBJ2-5	CASSQLGTQYF	TGTGCCAGCAGCCAACTGGGGACCCAGTACTTC
TRBV6-1	NA	NA	TRBJ1-2	CASSAGQDAGHGYTF	TGTGCCAGCAGTGCGGGACAAGATGCGGGTCATGGCTACACCTTC
TRBV7-9	NA	NA	TRBJ2-2	CASSRRTGGNTGELFF	TGTGCCAGCAGTCGAAGGACGGGTGGGAACACCGGGGAGCTGTTTTTT
TRBV6-1	NA	NA	TRBJ1-1	CASSEVPTHANTEAFF	TGTGCCAGCAGTGAGGTCCCCACACACGCTAACACTGAAGCTTTCTTT
TRBV7-9	NA	NA	TRBJ2-3	CASSFGRGGDTQYF	TGTGCCAGCAGCTTCGGCAGGGGGGGAGATACGCAGTATTTT
TRBV5-1	TRBD1	NA	TRBJ2-3	CASSIGQGADTQYF	TGCGCCAGCAGCATCGGACAGGGGGCAGATACGCAGTATTTT
TRBV19	TRBD1	NA	TRBJ1-5	CASSTGTGGQPQHF	TGTGCCAGTAGTACAGGGACAGGTGGTCAGCCCCAGCATTTT
TRBV5-1	TRBD1	few	TRBJ2-7	CASSQTGQGSASYEQYF	TGCGCCAGCAGCCAAACGGGACAGGGGTCCGCATCCTACGAGCAGTACTTC
TRBV7-8	NA	NA	TRBJ2-7	CASSQPPDSLSYEQYF	TGTGCCAGCAGCCAACCCCCGGACTCCCTCTCCTACGAGCAGTACTTC
TRBV15	TRBD1	NA	TRBJ2-5	CATSRGQGARETQYF	TGTGCCACCAGCAGGGGACAGGGGGCGCGGGAGACCCAGTACTTC
TRBV7-2	NA	NA	TRBJ2-2	CASSLGAGLGLGTGELFF	TGTGCCAGCAGCTTAGGGGCGGGTTTGGGTCTCGGCACCGGGGAGCTGTTTTTT
TRBV19	TRBD1	NA	TRBJ2-7	CASSIPPRRGQGTYEQYF	TGTGCCAGTAGTATACCACCCCGTCGGGGACAGGGTACCTACGAGCAGTACTTC
TRBV5-6	TRBD1	NA	TRBJ1-5	CASSGTGGEPQHF	TGTGCCAGCAGCGGGACAGGGGGTGAGCCCCAGCATTTT
TRBV6-4	TRBD1	NA	TRBJ2-1	CASGTGGYNEQFF	TGTGCCAGCGGGACAGGGGGCTACAATGAGCAGTTCTTC
TRBV9	NA	NA	TRBJ2-1	CASSVAPGSYNEQFF	TGTGCCAGCAGCGTAGCTCCAGGGTCCTACAATGAGCAGTTCTTC
TRBV5-5	NA	NA	TRBJ2-7	CASSLLEYEQYF	TGTGCCAGCAGCTTGCTAGAGTACGAGCAGTACTTC